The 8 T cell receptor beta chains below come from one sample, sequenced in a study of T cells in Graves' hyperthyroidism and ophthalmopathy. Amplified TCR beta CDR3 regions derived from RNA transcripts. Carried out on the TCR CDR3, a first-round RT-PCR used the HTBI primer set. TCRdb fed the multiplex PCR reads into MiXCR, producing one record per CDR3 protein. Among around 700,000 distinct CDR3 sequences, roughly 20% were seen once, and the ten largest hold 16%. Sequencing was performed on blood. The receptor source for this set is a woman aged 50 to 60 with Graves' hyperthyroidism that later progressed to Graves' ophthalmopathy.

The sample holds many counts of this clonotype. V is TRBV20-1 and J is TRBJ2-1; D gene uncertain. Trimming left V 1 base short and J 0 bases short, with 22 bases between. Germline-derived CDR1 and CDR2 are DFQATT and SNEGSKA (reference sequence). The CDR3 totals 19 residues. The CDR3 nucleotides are TGCAGTGCTAGAGCCCTTCAATCGGAAGTCCGCCGCTCCTACAATGAGCAGTTCTTC. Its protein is CSARALQSEVRRSYNEQFF.

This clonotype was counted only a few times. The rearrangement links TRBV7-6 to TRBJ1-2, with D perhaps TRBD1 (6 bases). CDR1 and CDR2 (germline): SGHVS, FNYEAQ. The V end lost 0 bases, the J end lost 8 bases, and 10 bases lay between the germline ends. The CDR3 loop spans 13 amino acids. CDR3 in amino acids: CASSLASGAGYTF. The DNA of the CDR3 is TGTGCCAGCAGCTTAGCGTCGGGGGCCGGCTACACCTTC.

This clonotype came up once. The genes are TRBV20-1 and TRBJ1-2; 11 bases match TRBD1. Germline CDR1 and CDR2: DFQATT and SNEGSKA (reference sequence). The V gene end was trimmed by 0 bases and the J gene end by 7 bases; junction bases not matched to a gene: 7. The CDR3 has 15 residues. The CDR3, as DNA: TGCAGTGCTAGAGATCCGGACAGGGGGCCAGGTGGCTACACCTTC. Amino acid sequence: CSARDPDRGPGGYTF.

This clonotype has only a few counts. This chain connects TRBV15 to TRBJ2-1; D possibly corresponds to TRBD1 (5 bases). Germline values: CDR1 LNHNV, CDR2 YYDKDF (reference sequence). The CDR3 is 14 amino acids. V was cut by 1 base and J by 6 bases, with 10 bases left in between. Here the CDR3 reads CATSRVGRANEQFF. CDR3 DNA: TGTGCCACCAGCAGAGTCGGCAGGGCCAATGAGCAGTTCTTC.

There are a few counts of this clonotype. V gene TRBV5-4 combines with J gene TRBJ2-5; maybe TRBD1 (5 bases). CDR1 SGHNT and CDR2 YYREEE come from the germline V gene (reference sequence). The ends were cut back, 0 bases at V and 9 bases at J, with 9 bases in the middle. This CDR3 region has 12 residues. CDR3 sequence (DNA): TGTGCCAGCAGCTTGGAGGGGTTGGCCCAGTACTTC. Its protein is CASSLEGLAQYF.

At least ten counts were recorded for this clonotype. The CDR3 region is CSGSGESSYNEQFF. The CDR3 nucleotides read TGCAGTGGTAGCGGGGAAAGCTCCTACAATGAGCAGTTCTTC. The chain carries TRBV20-1 and TRBJ2-1, with TRBD2 matching over 8 bases. Germline CDR1 DFQATT, CDR2 SNEGSKA (reference sequence). The CDR3 spans 14 residues. With 7 bases clipped from V and 0 bases from J, the junction kept 5 bases outside the gene matches.

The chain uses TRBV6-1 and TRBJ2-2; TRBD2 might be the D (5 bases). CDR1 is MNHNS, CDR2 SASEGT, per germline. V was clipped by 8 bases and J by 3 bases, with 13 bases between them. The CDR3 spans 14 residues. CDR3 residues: CASQSSGDTGELFF. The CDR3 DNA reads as TGTGCCAGCCAAAGTTCCGGGGACACCGGGGAGCTGTTTTTT.

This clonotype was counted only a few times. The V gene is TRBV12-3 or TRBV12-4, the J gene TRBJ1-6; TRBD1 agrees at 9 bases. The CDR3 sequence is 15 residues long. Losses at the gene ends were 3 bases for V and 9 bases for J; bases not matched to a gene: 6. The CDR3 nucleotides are TGTGCCAGCAGTTTTTCGGGACAGGGAATTTCACCCCTCCACTTT. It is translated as CASSFSGQGISPLHF.